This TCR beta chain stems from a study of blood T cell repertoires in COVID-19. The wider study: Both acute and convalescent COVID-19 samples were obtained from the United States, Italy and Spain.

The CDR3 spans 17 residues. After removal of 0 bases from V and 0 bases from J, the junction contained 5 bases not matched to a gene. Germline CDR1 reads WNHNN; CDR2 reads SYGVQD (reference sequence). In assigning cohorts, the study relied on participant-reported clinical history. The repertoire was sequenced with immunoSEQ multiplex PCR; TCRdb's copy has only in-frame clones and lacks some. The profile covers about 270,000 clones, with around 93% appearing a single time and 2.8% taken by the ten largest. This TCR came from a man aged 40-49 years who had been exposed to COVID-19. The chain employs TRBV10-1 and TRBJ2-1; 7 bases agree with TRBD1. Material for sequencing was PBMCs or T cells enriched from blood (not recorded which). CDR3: CASSESYGTASYNEQFF. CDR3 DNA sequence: TGCGCCAGCAGTGAGTCGTATGGGACAGCCTCCTACAATGAGCAGTTCTTC.